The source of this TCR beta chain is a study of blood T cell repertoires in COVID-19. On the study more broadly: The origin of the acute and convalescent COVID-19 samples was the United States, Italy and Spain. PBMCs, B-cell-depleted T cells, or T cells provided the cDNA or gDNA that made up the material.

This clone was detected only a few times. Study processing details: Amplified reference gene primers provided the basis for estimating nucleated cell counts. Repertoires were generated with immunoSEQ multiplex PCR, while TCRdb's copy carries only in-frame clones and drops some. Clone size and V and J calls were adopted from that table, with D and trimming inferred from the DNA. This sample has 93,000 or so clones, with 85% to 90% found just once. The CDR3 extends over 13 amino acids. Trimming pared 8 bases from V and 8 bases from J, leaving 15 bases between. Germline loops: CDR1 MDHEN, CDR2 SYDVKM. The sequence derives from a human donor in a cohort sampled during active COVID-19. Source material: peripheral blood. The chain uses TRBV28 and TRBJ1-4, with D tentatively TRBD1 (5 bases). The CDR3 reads CASLFQGGEKLFF. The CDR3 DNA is TGTGCCAGCCTATTTCAGGGAGGGGAAAAACTGTTTTTT.